The sample holds a few counts of the clone carrying this T cell receptor (beta chain). Its antigen is unidentified. The sample originates from a study of response to subunit inactivated influenza vaccine. The study's findings and limits: Authors suggested few new T cells are recruited by each seasonal influenza vaccination.

MiXCR was run by TCRdb on the RT-PCR reads, yielding one entry per CDR3 protein. The table has roughly 700,000 distinct CDR3 sequences, roughly 14% seen once. Trimming took off 2 bases at V and 2 bases at J, with 13 bases between the two ends. Germline CDR1 and CDR2: MNHEY and SMNVEV (reference sequence). The CDR3 totals 15 residues. V gene TRBV27 combines with J gene TRBJ2-7; a possible D gene is TRBD2 (6 bases). The sample consisted of PBMCs from blood, taken 14 days before vaccination. This clonotype was sampled from a man in his forties or fifties who received an inactivated influenza vaccine. The CDR3 spells CASSLRVGGAYEQYF. CDR3 coding DNA: TGTGCCAGCAGTTTAAGGGTGGGGGGAGCCTACGAGCAGTACTTC.